This note documents a single TCR beta chain sequence. Original handling: By means of reference gene primer amplification, nucleated cell counts were estimated. Assay: immunoSEQ multiplex PCR; the TCRdb copy retains only in-frame clones and omits some. V and J calls and clone size are copied from that table; D and trimming were computed from the DNA. The sample consists of some 340,000 clones, less than 85% of them appearing once. CDR3 length equals 15 residues. Germline loops: CDR1 SGHTA, CDR2 FQGNSA. The germline V and J ends were trimmed by 1 base and 7 bases, with 14 bases remaining between them. The data are from a study of blood T cell repertoires in COVID-19. For the study at large: The United States, Italy and Spain were the sources of the acute and convalescent COVID-19 samples. In each case, the material was cDNA or gDNA derived from T cells, B-cell-depleted T cells, or PBMCs.

The material sequenced was peripheral blood. The gene calls are TRBV7-2 and TRBJ2-1; D is possibly TRBD2 (7 bases). The clonotype originates from a woman in her late teens or twenties with acute or convalescent COVID-19. CDR3 DNA: TGTGCCAGCAGCTTAGAAGTGGGGGGGCGTAATGAGCAGTTCTTC. It yields the protein CASSLEVGGRNEQFF.